The rows below give T cell receptor beta chains drawn from one sample of a study of identical twins. TCRdb analysed the 5' RACE reads with MiXCR anew, one entry per CDR3 protein. The table shows 200,000 to 300,000 distinct CDR3 sequences, with around 7% occurring only once. This sample was also put to use in a study of yellow fever vaccine responses in identical twins.

Specimen: memory (CD45RO+) T cells sorted from blood. All receptors come from a woman under 30 in good health. The CDR3 runs from the conserved cysteine through the conserved F or W. The D gene is left open where the match is weak. Clone size is given for some rows only: seen once, a few or many times, or a class if the clone is expanded.

size	V	D	length	J	CDR3	DNA
many	TRBV12-3/TRBV12-4	NA	13	TRBJ1-2	CASSRSGEGGYTF	TGTGCCAGCAGTCGATCAGGGGAAGGCGGCTACACCTTC
NA	TRBV3-1	NA	15	TRBJ2-5	CASSFTGTEQETQYF	TGTGCCAGCAGTTTCACCGGGACGGAACAAGAGACCCAGTACTTC
many	TRBV7-8	NA	14	TRBJ2-1	CASSLDQALGGKFF	TGTGCCAGCAGCTTAGACCAAGCTCTGGGGGGCAAGTTCTTC
NA	TRBV7-2	NA	14	TRBJ2-1	CASSFTGMGNEQFF	TGTGCCAGCAGCTTCACAGGGATGGGAAATGAGCAGTTCTTC
many	TRBV18	NA	17	TRBJ2-1	CASSPRPDSLPYNEQFF	TGTGCCAGCTCACCACGGCCAGACAGCTTACCCTACAATGAGCAGTTCTTC
NA	TRBV11-2	NA	11	TRBJ2-3	CASTGADTQYF	TGTGCCAGCACTGGGGCAGATACGCAGTATTTT
few	TRBV6-1	NA	14	TRBJ2-2	CASSRGYNTGELFF	TGTGCCAGCTCGCGGGGATATAACACCGGGGAGCTGTTTTTT
NA	TRBV5-5	TRBD2	16	TRBJ2-2	CASSWASGRGTGELFF	TGTGCCAGCAGCTGGGCTAGCGGTCGTGGCACCGGGGAGCTGTTTTTT
NA	TRBV5-1	NA	15	TRBJ1-1	CASSWDGSMNTEAFF	TGCGCCAGCAGCTGGGACGGAAGTATGAACACTGAAGCTTTCTTT
few	TRBV5-1	NA	17	TRBJ2-1	CASSDGLAFSSYNEQFF	TGCGCCAGCAGCGACGGGCTAGCGTTTAGCTCCTACAATGAGCAGTTCTTC
NA	TRBV4-1	NA	13	TRBJ1-1	CDSSKDRNTEAFF	TGCGACAGCAGCAAGGACAGAAACACTGAAGCTTTCTTT
NA	TRBV3-1	NA	19	TRBJ2-6	CASSHQGGGALSGANVLTF	TGTGCCAGCAGCCACCAGGGGGGAGGGGCTCTCTCTGGGGCCAACGTCCTGACTTTC
NA	TRBV5-1	NA	16	TRBJ2-1	CASSPERGGSYNEQFF	TGCGCCAGCAGCCCCGAGAGGGGGGGATCCTACAATGAGCAGTTCTTC
NA	TRBV4-1	TRBD1	20	TRBJ2-1	CASSHHTFLRDRGSNNEQFF	TGCGCCAGCAGCCACCACACTTTCCTACGGGACAGGGGATCAAACAATGAGCAGTTCTTC
few	TRBV20-1	TRBD2	15	TRBJ2-3	CSAVMRRGTTDTQYF	TGCAGTGCCGTCATGCGGCGGGGGACCACAGATACGCAGTATTTT
many	TRBV6-5	NA	13	TRBJ2-5	CASSYRAVETQYF	TGTGCCAGCAGTTACCGGGCCGTAGAGACCCAGTACTTC
many	TRBV5-1	TRBD2	15	TRBJ2-3	CASSSNSGGTDTQYF	TGCGCCAGCAGCTCGAATAGCGGGGGCACAGATACGCAGTATTTT
NA	TRBV12-3/TRBV12-4	NA	13	TRBJ1-1	CASSFRDIFEAFF	TGTGCCAGCAGTTTTAGGGACATCTTTGAAGCTTTCTTT
NA	TRBV23-1	NA	15	TRBJ2-2	CASSPRAANTGELFF	TGCGCCAGCAGTCCCCGGGCGGCGAACACCGGGGAGCTGTTTTTT
NA	TRBV9	NA	14	TRBJ1-2	CASSLDTGNYGYTF	TGTGCCAGCAGCCTTGATACAGGGAACTATGGCTACACCTTC
few	TRBV2	TRBD2	14	TRBJ2-3	CASSVLAGSDTQYF	TGTGCCAGCAGTGTACTAGCGGGTTCCGATACGCAGTATTTT
many	TRBV10-3	NA	13	TRBJ1-1	CAISESGDREAFF	TGTGCCATCAGTGAGTCCGGGGACCGTGAAGCTTTCTTT
few	TRBV7-9	NA	12	TRBJ2-7	CASNLGLSEQYF	TGTGCCAGCAACTTAGGATTAAGCGAGCAGTACTTC
few	TRBV6-5	TRBD1	12	TRBJ1-2	CASNTGAGGYTF	TGTGCCAGCAATACAGGGGCTGGTGGCTACACCTTC
many	TRBV3-1	NA	13	TRBJ1-6	CASVGSYNSPLHF	TGTGCCAGCGTGGGGTCCTATAATTCACCCCTCCACTTT
many	TRBV29-1	TRBD2	13	TRBJ2-7	CSVEGGSGGEQYF	TGCAGCGTTGAAGGCGGGAGTGGTGGCGAGCAGTACTTC
NA	TRBV7-9	NA	12	TRBJ1-1	CASSLGMGGAFF	TGTGCCAGCAGCTTAGGTATGGGGGGAGCTTTCTTT
many	TRBV4-2	TRBD2	16	TRBJ2-5	CASSQGLAGGYETQYF	TGTGCCAGCAGCCAAGGACTAGCGGGAGGTTATGAGACCCAGTACTTC
few	TRBV5-1	NA	14	TRBJ1-1	CASSLEGMYTEAFF	TGCGCCAGCAGCTTGGAGGGGATGTACACTGAAGCTTTCTTT